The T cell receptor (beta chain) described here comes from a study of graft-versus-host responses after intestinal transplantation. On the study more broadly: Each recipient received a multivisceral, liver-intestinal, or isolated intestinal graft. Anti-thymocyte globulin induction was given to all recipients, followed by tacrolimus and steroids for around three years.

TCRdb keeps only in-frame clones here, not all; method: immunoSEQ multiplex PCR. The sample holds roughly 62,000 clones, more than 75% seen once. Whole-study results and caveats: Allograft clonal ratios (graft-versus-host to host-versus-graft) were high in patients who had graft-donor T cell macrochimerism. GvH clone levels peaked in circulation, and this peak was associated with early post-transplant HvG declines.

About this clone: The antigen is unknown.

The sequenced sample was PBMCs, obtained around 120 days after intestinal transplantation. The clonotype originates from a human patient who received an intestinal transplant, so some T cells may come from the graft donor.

The DNA for the CDR3 is TGTGCCAGCAGCTTGGATAATTCACCCCTCCACTTT. It codes for CASSLDNSPLHF. The chain has TRBV5-4 and TRBJ1-6, with D uncertain. Looked up from germline, CDR1 is SGHNT and CDR2 is YYREEE (reference sequence). V lost 0 bases and J 5 bases, leaving 0 bases between the germline ends. The CDR3 covers 12 residues.